This TCR beta chain was obtained from a study of T cell responses to AZD1222 COVID-19 vaccine. Regarding this clone: Its antigen is not identified.

Sequencing used immunoSEQ multiplex PCR; TCRdb keeps in-frame clones, though not all of them. The sample shows 190,000 or so clones, roughly 90% of them seen only once. The CDR3 extends over 14 amino acids. V shed 1 base, J shed 1 base, and the junction held 0 bases outside the gene matches. Germline assignment: CDR1 SGHRS and CDR2 YFSETQ. Whole-study results and caveats: Seropositivity was recorded at baseline in only 6 or 7 AZD1222 recipients. Repertoire collection took place solely once the T cell response had peaked. There were mostly white British donors and more females than males, and clonal diversity was possibly underestimated.

The J gene is TRBJ2-5, the V gene TRBV5-1; 8 bases line up with TRBD1. The origin of this receptor is an adult who received the AZD1222 COVID-19 vaccine. The specimen comprised peripheral blood, sampled 28 days after the second AZD1222 dose. The chain's CDR3 is CASSLTGGQETQYF. Here the CDR3 DNA reads TGCGCCAGCAGCTTGACAGGGGGCCAAGAGACCCAGTACTTC.